Listed below are T cell receptor beta chains from one sample, sequenced in a study of blood T cell repertoires in COVID-19. The table came from immunoSEQ multiplex PCR; TCRdb's copy has only in-frame clones and leaves some out. The sample records around 160,000 clones, 85% to 90% being singletons. Input material: PBMCs or T cells enriched from blood (not recorded which). These receptors were taken from a woman aged 25 to 39 with acute COVID-19. The CDR3 runs from the conserved cysteine through the conserved F or W. The D gene is left open where the match is weak. Part of the rows lack a size; the others show once, few, many or a class for expanded clones.

cdr3_nt | cdr3_aa | j_call | d_call | clone_size | v_call
TGCAGTGCTAGTACAGGCTCTGGAAACACCATATATTTT | CSASTGSGNTIYF | TRBJ1-3 | NA | once | TRBV20-1
TGTGCCAGCAGCTTAGCCTTAGGGACAGGCGGTGAAGCTTTCTTT | CASSLALGTGGEAFF | TRBJ1-1 | TRBD1 | NA | TRBV7-2
TGCGCCAGCAGTGGGGGAAAAACAGGTACGAACACTGAAGCTTTCTTT | CASSGGKTGTNTEAFF | TRBJ1-1 | NA | NA | TRBV10-2
TGTGCCAGCAGGGCGGGTACAGGGGTCCTCGTAAGAAAAGGACTGTTTTTT | CASRAGTGVLVRKGLFF | TRBJ1-4 | TRBD1 | NA | TRBV28
TGTGCCAGCAGCCTAACGGGGACTAGCTCCTACGAGCAGTACTTC | CASSLTGTSSYEQYF | TRBJ2-7 | TRBD2 | once | TRBV7-2
TGTGCCAGCAGCGAGGGACAGGGTGGAAACATTCAGTACTTC | CASSEGQGGNIQYF | TRBJ2-4 | TRBD1 | NA | TRBV6-4
TGCGCCAGCAGCTTGAAGACCGAGACAGGCAACTCTGGAAACACCATATATTTT | CASSLKTETGNSGNTIYF | TRBJ1-3 | NA | NA | TRBV5-1
TGTGCCAGCAGCTTGGGCCAGTATAATTCACCCCTCCACTTT | CASSLGQYNSPLHF | TRBJ1-6 | NA | NA | TRBV5-6
TGTGCCAGCAGCGTAGCTACAGGCACTGAAGCTTTCTTT | CASSVATGTEAFF | TRBJ1-1 | NA | once | TRBV9
TGTGCCAGCAGCCCCCGGACAGGGGCATGGCAGCCCCAGCATTTT | CASSPRTGAWQPQHF | TRBJ1-5 | TRBD1 | once | TRBV14
TGTGCCAGCGGACAGGGCCACGAGCAGTACTTC | CASGQGHEQYF | TRBJ2-7 | TRBD1 | NA | TRBV27
TGCGCCAGCAGCGCGAACCCTGGACAGGGTTTCGAAAAACTGTTTTTT | CASSANPGQGFEKLFF | TRBJ1-4 | TRBD1 | NA | TRBV5-1
TGTGCCTGGGCAGGGGCGAACACTGAAGCTTTCTTT | CAWAGANTEAFF | TRBJ1-1 | NA | NA | TRBV30
TGTGCCAGCAGCGGTACAGGGGGCTCCGGGGAGCTGTTTTTT | CASSGTGGSGELFF | TRBJ2-2 | TRBD1 | NA | TRBV7-9
TGTGCCAGCAGCTTCGCCGGACTTCAAACCGGGGAGCTGTTTTTT | CASSFAGLQTGELFF | TRBJ2-2 | NA | NA | TRBV5-8
TGTGCCTTGGTGGACAGGTTCTCTGGAAACACCATATATTTT | CALVDRFSGNTIYF | TRBJ1-3 | TRBD1 | NA | TRBV30
TGTGCCTGGAATCAGGGATGGGCTGAAGCTTTCTTT | CAWNQGWAEAFF | TRBJ1-1 | NA | NA | TRBV30
TGTGCCAGCAGCTTAGTAGCGGGAGATGGCAATGAGCAGTTCTTC | CASSLVAGDGNEQFF | TRBJ2-1 | TRBD2 | NA | TRBV7-8
TGTGCCAGCAGCTTGACAGTTAATGAAAAACTGTTTTTT | CASSLTVNEKLFF | TRBJ1-4 | NA | NA | TRBV5-4
TGTGCCAGTAGTATGACTCCCTATACGAACACTGAAGCTTTCTTT | CASSMTPYTNTEAFF | TRBJ1-1 | NA | NA | TRBV19
TGTGCCAGCAGCCATGCGGACAGGGTTCCTGGCTACACCTTC | CASSHADRVPGYTF | TRBJ1-2 | TRBD1 | NA | TRBV3-1/TRBV3-2
TGTGCCACCAGTGGCAATAGCGGGAGGGCCTCCAATGAGCAGTTCTTC | CATSGNSGRASNEQFF | TRBJ2-1 | TRBD2 | NA | TRBV24-1
TGTGCCAGCAGTACGACAGGGAACGAATTCGGAAACACCATATATTTT | CASSTTGNEFGNTIYF | TRBJ1-3 | TRBD1 | NA | TRBV28
TGTGCCAGCAGCTTAAGCCTAGCGATTAACTCCTACGAGCAGTACTTC | CASSLSLAINSYEQYF | TRBJ2-7 | NA | NA | TRBV7-9
TGTGCCAGCAGTTTGGCCACCTTTAGCAATCAGCCCCAGCATTTT | CASSLATFSNQPQHF | TRBJ1-5 | NA | NA | TRBV28
TGTGCCATCAGTCGACAGGGGGGCAATCAGCCCCAGCATTTT | CAISRQGGNQPQHF | TRBJ1-5 | TRBD1 | NA | TRBV10-3
TGTGCCAGCAGCGCAACTAGCAGTCCACAAGAGACCCAGTACTTC | CASSATSSPQETQYF | TRBJ2-5 | NA | NA | TRBV9
TGTGCCAGCAGCTTGGATAGCGGGCCCGAAGGGGAGCAGTTCTTC | CASSLDSGPEGEQFF | TRBJ2-1 | TRBD2 | few | TRBV5-4
TGTGCCAGCAGCAACGCAGCGACTAACACCGGGGAGCTGTTTTTT | CASSNAATNTGELFF | TRBJ2-2 | NA | NA | TRBV5-4
TGTGCCAGCAGCTTAGACAGGGGTAATCAGCCCCAGCATTTT | CASSLDRGNQPQHF | TRBJ1-5 | TRBD1 | NA | TRBV7-2
TGTGCCACCCAGGACAGGGGGCTACTTATCTATGGCTACACCTTC | CATQDRGLLIYGYTF | TRBJ1-2 | TRBD1 | once | TRBV7-2
TGTGCCAGCCCACCCGATCCCGGCGGAGAGACCCAGTACTTC | CASPPDPGGETQYF | TRBJ2-5 | NA | NA | TRBV2
TGTGCCAGCAGCCCGGGACCGGGACACACAGATACGCAGTATTTT | CASSPGPGHTDTQYF | TRBJ2-3 | NA | NA | TRBV3-1/TRBV3-2
TGTGCCACTCACACTAGCGGGAGTAAGAATGAGCAGTTCTTC | CATHTSGSKNEQFF | TRBJ2-1 | TRBD2 | NA | TRBV5-4
TGTGCCACCAGCAGACAGGGAAATTCACCCCTCCACTTT | CATSRQGNSPLHF | TRBJ1-6 | NA | NA | TRBV15
TGTGCCAGCAGCTTAACCGGGAGTGCAGATACGCAGTATTTT | CASSLTGSADTQYF | TRBJ2-3 | NA | NA | TRBV7-3
TGTGCCAGCAGTTACACGGACAGGGTTCAGTTCTTC | CASSYTDRVQFF | TRBJ2-1 | TRBD1 | NA | TRBV6-5
TGTGCCAGCAGTGAATTGAGGGAGGACACTGAAGCTTTCTTT | CASSELREDTEAFF | TRBJ1-1 | NA | NA | TRBV25-1
TGTGCCAGCAGCTTAGTTCTAGCGGGAGGTGAGCAGTTCTTC | CASSLVLAGGEQFF | TRBJ2-1 | TRBD2 | NA | TRBV11-2
TGCGCCAGCAGCCAAATTTCAGGGGGCACAGATACGCAGTATTTT | CASSQISGGTDTQYF | TRBJ2-3 | NA | NA | TRBV4-1
TGTGCCAGTAGTAGGGCATACAATCAGCCCCAGCATTTT | CASSRAYNQPQHF | TRBJ1-5 | NA | NA | TRBV19
TGTGCCAGCAGCTTAGGGGATAGGGGGCGTAACTACTTC | CASSLGDRGRNYF | TRBJ2-4 | TRBD1 | once | TRBV11-3
TGTGCCAGCAGCGGCATACAGGGGACCTACGAGCAGTACTTC | CASSGIQGTYEQYF | TRBJ2-7 | TRBD1 | NA | TRBV5-6
TGTGCCAGCAGCTTAGCCCGCGGGAGTTACAATGAGCAGTTCTTC | CASSLARGSYNEQFF | TRBJ2-1 | TRBD2 | once | TRBV7-2
TGCGCCAGCAGCTTGGGTAATAGCGGGAGTCGGGAGACCCAGTACTTC | CASSLGNSGSRETQYF | TRBJ2-5 | TRBD2 | NA | TRBV5-1
TGTGCCAGCAGTTTGGCTGGACTGCGATACGAGCAGTACTTC | CASSLAGLRYEQYF | TRBJ2-7 | NA | NA | TRBV27
TGTGCCAGCTCGGTACGGGAGGGCCACGAGCAGTACTTC | CASSVREGHEQYF | TRBJ2-7 | TRBD2 | NA | TRBV12-3/TRBV12-4
TGTGCCAGCAGTCCTTACCGTATAATGGACGGGAAGACCCAGTACTTC | CASSPYRIMDGKTQYF | TRBJ2-5 | NA | NA | TRBV28
TGTGCCAGTAGTATAGACCGGGTGCCGGGCTACACCTTC | CASSIDRVPGYTF | TRBJ1-2 | NA | NA | TRBV19
TGTGCCAGCAGTTTCTCACCACGGACAGGGGATCAGCCCCAGCATTTT | CASSFSPRTGDQPQHF | TRBJ1-5 | TRBD1 | NA | TRBV28
TGTGCCAGCAGCGAGCCGGGTGGCCCGGAGACCCAGTACTTC | CASSEPGGPETQYF | TRBJ2-5 | NA | NA | TRBV6-5
TGCGCCAGCAGCCGTCCAGGGGGCTACAATGAGCAGTTCTTC | CASSRPGGYNEQFF | TRBJ2-1 | TRBD1 | NA | TRBV5-1
TGTGCCAGCAGTAAAGGAGGAATACCCTACGAGCAGTACTTC | CASSKGGIPYEQYF | TRBJ2-7 | NA | NA | TRBV6-2/TRBV6-3
TGTGCCAGCAGTGAAGCGTACGGTTATAGCAATCAGCCCCAGCATTTT | CASSEAYGYSNQPQHF | TRBJ1-5 | NA | few | TRBV6-1
TGCGCCAGCCAGACAGGCCCGAGCTCCTACGAGCAGTACTTC | CASQTGPSSYEQYF | TRBJ2-7 | NA | NA | TRBV5-1
TGTGCCAGCAGCAAAGAGGGGGACAGGGTATGGTACAATGAGCAGTTCTTC | CASSKEGDRVWYNEQFF | TRBJ2-1 | NA | NA | TRBV21-1
TGTGCCAGCAGCTTAGCGGGACAGGGTTACAATGAGCAGTTCTTC | CASSLAGQGYNEQFF | TRBJ2-1 | TRBD1 | NA | TRBV7-2